This T cell receptor beta chain derives from a study of T cell responses to AZD1222 COVID-19 vaccine. Points from the study as a whole: Baseline antibody screening turned up just a handful of seropositive AZD1222 recipients.

V lost 4 bases to trimming and J lost 1 base; unmatched junction nucleotides: 7. There are 15 residues in the CDR3. From germline, CDR1 is SGHRS and CDR2 YFSETQ. Profiling relied on immunoSEQ multiplex PCR, and the TCRdb table lists in-frame clones only, not all of them. The data hold 80,000 or so clones, with over 60% observed a single time. As regards this clone: The antigen remains unidentified.

The sample was peripheral blood, taken 28 days after the second dose of the MenACWY control vaccine. This TCR came from an adult who received the MenACWY meningococcal vaccine as a control. The chain carries TRBV5-1 and TRBJ2-7; 8 nucleotides line up with TRBD1. The CDR3 nucleotides are TGCGCCAGCAGCGATAGACAGGGGAGGTCCTACGAGCAGTACTTC. It yields the protein CASSDRQGRSYEQYF.